In its sample, the clone carrying this T cell receptor beta chain was seen a few times. Preparing the TCRbeta library involved the use of unique molecular identifiers. TCRdb reprocessed the PCR reads with MiXCR, giving one entry per CDR3 protein. The sample includes 400,000 to 500,000 distinct CDR3 sequences, approximately 11% of them seen just once. Germline V gene lookup returns CDR1 SGHNT and CDR2 YYREEE (reference sequence). The CDR3 loop spans 11 amino acids. This record belongs to a study of T-cell reconstitution after alpha-beta-depleted transplantation in children. The TCR was taken from a human donor who donated a stem cell graft to a child with acute myeloid leukemia. This chain uses TRBV5-4 with TRBJ1-1; D is possibly TRBD1 (6 bases). The sample in question was PBMCs from the stem cell graft donor, obtained from the stem cell graft. CDR3 bases: TGTGAATGGGGGGGGCGCACTGAAGCTTTCTTT. This codes for CEWGGRTEAFF.